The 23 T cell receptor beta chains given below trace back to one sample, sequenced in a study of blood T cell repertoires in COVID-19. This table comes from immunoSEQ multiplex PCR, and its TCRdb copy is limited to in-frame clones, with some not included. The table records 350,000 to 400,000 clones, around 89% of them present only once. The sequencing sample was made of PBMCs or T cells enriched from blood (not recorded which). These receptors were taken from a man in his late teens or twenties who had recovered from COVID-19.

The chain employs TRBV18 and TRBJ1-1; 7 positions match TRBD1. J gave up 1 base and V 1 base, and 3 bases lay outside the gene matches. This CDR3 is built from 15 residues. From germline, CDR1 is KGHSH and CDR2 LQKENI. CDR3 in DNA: TGTGCCAGCTCACCACAGGGGGCGGAGAACACTGAAGCTTTCTTT. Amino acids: CASSPQGAENTEAFF.

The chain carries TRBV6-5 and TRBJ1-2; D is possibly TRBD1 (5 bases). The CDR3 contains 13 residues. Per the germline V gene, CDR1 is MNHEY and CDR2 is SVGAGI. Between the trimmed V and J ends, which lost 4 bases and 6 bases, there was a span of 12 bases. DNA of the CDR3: TGTGCCAGCAGTTCGCAGGGTTTTAATGGCTACACCTTC. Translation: CASSSQGFNGYTF.

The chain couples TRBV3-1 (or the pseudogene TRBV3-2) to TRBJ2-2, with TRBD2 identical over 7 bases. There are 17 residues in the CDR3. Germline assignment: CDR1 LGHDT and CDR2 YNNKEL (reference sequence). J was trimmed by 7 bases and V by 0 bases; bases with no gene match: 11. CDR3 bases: TGTGCCAGCAGCCAAGAGTCTGGGAGGGGTAAAAACGGGGAGCTGTTTTTT. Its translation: CASSQESGRGKNGELFF.

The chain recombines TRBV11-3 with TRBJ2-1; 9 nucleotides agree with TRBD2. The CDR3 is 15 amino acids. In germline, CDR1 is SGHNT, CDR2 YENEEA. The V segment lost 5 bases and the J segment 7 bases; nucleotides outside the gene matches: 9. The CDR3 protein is CASSVRTSGRNEQFF. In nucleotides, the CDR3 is TGTGCCAGCAGCGTTAGAACTAGCGGGCGAAATGAGCAGTTCTTC.

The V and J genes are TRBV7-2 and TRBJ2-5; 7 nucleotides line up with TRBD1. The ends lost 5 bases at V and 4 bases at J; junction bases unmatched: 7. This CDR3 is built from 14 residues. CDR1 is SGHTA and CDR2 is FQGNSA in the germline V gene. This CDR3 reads CASSPQGEGETQYF. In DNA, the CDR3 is TGTGCCAGCAGCCCCCAGGGGGAAGGAGAGACCCAGTACTTC. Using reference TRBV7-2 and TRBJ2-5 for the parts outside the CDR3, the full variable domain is GAGVSQSPSNKVTEKGKDVELRCDPISGHTALYWYRQSLGQGLEFLIYFQGNSAPDKSGLPSDRFSAERTGGSVSTLTIQRTQQEDSAVYLCASSPQGEGETQYFGPGTRLLVL.

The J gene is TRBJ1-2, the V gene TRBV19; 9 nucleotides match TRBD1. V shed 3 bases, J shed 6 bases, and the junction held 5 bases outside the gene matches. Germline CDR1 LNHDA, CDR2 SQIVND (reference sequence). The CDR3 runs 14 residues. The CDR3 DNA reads TGTGCCAGTAGTATGTCAGGGACAGGGAATGGCTACACCTTC. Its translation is CASSMSGTGNGYTF.

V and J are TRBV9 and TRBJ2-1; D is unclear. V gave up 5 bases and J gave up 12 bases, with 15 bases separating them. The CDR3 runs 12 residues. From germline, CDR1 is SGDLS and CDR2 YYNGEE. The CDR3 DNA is TGTGCCAGCAGTCCTGCAACCTATGGGCAGTTCTTC. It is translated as CASSPATYGQFF.

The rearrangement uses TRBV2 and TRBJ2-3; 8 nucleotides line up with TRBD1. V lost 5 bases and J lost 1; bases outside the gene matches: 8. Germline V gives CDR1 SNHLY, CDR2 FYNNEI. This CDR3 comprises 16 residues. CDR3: CASSSRDRSGTDTQYF. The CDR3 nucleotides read TGTGCCAGCAGTTCCCGGGACAGGTCGGGCACAGATACGCAGTATTTT.

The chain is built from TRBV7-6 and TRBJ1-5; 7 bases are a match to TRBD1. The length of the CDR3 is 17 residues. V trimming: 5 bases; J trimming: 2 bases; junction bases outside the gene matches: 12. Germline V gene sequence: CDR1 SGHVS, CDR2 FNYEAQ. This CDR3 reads CASSPGVRQGGNQPQHF. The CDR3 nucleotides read TGTGCCAGCAGCCCAGGAGTGAGGCAGGGGGGCAATCAGCCCCAGCATTTT.

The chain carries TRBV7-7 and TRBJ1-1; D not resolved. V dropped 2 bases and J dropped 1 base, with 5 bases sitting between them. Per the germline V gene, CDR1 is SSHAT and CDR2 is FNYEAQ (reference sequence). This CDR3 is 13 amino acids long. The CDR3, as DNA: TGTGCCAGCAGCTTAAGCGAGAACACTGAAGCTTTCTTT. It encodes CASSLSENTEAFF.

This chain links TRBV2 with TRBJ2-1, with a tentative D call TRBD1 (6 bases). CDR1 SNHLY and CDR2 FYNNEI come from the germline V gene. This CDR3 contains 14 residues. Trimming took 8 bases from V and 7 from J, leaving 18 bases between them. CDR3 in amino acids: CASGWATGYNEQFF. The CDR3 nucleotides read TGTGCCAGCGGGTGGGCGACAGGCTATAATGAGCAGTTCTTC.

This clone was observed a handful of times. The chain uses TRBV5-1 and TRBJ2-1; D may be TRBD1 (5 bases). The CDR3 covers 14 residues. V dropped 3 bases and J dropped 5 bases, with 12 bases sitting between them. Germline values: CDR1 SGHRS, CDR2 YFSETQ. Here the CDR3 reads CASSSQGFDNEQFF. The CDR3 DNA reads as TGCGCCAGCAGCTCTCAGGGATTCGACAATGAGCAGTTCTTC.

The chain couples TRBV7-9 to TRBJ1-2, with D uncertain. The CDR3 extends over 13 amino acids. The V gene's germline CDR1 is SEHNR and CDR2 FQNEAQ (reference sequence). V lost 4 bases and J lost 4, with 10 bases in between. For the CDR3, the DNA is TGTGCCAGCAGCTCGTCTGAAGCCTATGGCTACACCTTC. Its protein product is CASSSSEAYGYTF.

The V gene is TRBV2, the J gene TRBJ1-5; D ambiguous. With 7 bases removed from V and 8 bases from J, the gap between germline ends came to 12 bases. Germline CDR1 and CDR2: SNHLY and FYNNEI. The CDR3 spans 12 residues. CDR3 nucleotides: TGTGCCAGCAAGGAGACGGAAGAGCCCCAGCATTTT. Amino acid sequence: CASKETEEPQHF. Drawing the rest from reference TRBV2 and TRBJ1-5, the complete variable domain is EPEVTQTPSHQVTQMGQEVILRCVPISNHLYFYWYRQILGQKVEFLVSFYNNEISEKSEIFDDQFSVERPDGSNFTLKIRSTKLEDSAMYFCASKETEEPQHFGDGTRLSIL.

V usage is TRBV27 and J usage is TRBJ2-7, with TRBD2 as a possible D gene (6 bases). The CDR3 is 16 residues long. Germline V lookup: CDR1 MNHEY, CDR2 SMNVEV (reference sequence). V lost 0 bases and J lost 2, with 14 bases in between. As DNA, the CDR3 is TGTGCCAGCAGTTTATCGGTCGGAGGGGTCCCCTACGAGCAGTACTTC. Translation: CASSLSVGGVPYEQYF.

CDR3 nucleotide sequence: TGTGCCAGCAGTTCCCTAGCGGGGGAGCAGTACTTC. This codes for CASSSLAGEQYF. The genes are TRBV6-7 and TRBJ2-7; TRBD2 matches 9 bases. TRBV6-7 is known as an ORF, though its function is uncertain. The CDR3 runs to 12 residues. With 4 bases clipped from V and 7 bases from J, the junction kept 2 bases outside the gene matches.

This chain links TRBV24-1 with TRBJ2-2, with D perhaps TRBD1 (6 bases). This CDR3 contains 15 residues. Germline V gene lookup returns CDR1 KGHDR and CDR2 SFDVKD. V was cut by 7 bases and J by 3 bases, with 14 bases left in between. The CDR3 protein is CATSPGNRDTGELFF. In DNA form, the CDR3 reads TGTGCCACCAGCCCCGGGAACAGGGACACCGGGGAGCTGTTTTTT.

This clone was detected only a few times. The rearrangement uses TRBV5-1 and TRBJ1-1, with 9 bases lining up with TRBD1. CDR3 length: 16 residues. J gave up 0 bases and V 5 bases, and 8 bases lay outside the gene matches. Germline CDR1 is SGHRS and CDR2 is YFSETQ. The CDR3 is CASRPVYRGLNTEAFF. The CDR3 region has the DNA TGCGCCAGCAGGCCAGTTTACAGGGGGCTGAACACTGAAGCTTTCTTT.

CDR3 DNA sequence: TGTGCCAGCACCCGAAGAGGGCGGATTAATGAAAAACTGTTTTTT. Translation gives CASTRRGRINEKLFF. The chain has TRBV6-5 and TRBJ1-4; D uncertain. The V end was cut by 7 bases, the J end by 4 bases, with 16 bases between. Germline V gene sequence: CDR1 MNHEY, CDR2 SVGAGI. The CDR3 contains 15 residues.

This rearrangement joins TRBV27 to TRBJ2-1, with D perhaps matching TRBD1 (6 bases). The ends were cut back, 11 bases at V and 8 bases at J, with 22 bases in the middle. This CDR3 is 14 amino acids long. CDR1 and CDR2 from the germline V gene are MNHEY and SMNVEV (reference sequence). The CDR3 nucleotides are TGTGCCGCCGCGGACAGTAATGTCGGACATGAGCAGTTCTTC. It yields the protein CAAADSNVGHEQFF.

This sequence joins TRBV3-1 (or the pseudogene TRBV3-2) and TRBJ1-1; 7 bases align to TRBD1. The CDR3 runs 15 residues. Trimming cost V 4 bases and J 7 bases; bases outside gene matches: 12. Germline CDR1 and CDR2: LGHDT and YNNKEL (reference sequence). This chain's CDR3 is CASSPPGRQGNEAFF. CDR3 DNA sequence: TGTGCCAGCAGCCCCCCGGGCAGACAGGGTAATGAAGCTTTCTTT.

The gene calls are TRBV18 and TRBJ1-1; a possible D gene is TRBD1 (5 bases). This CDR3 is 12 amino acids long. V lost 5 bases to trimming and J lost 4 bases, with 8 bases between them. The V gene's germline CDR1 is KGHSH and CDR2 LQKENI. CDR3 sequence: CASSGQGTEAFF. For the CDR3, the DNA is TGTGCCAGCTCAGGGCAGGGCACTGAAGCTTTCTTT.

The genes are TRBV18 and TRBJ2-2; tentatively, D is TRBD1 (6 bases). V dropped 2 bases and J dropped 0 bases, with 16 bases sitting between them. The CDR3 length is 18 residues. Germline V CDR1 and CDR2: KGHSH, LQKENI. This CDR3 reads CASSPTTGMGSNTGELFF. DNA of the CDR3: TGTGCCAGCTCACCAACCACAGGGATGGGGTCGAACACCGGGGAGCTGTTTTTT.